A single sample gave rise to the 21 T cell receptor beta chains below, sequenced in a study of T cell changes during pregnancy in multiple sclerosis. Profiled with immunoSEQ multiplex PCR; TCRdb holds only in-frame clones, not every one. The data hold about 69,000 clones, with roughly 93% observed a single time. This specimen was peripheral blood, taken in the third trimester of pregnancy. All receptors derive from a female donor with multiple sclerosis, enrolled in a pregnancy study.

The rearrangement links TRBV5-1 to TRBJ2-3, with 12 positions matching TRBD2. The junction had 6 bases not matched to a gene; V was cut back by 6 bases and J by 4 bases. The germline gives CDR1 SGHRS, CDR2 YFSETQ. This CDR3 region has 15 residues. The DNA of the CDR3 is TGCGCCAGCACCCCACTAGCGGGGGGAGCAGATACGCAGTATTTT. Its protein is CASTPLAGGADTQYF. Full variable domain (rest looked up from reference TRBV5-1 and TRBJ2-3): KAGVTQTPRYLIKTRGQQVTLSCSPISGHRSVSWYQQTPGQGLQFLFEYFSETQRNKGNFPGRFSGRQFSNSRSEMNVSTLELGDSALYLCASTPLAGGADTQYFGPGTRLTVL.

The chain combines TRBV30 with TRBJ2-7; 7 bases line up with TRBD2. The CDR3 length is 14 residues. Germline values: CDR1 GTSNPN, CDR2 SVGIG (reference sequence). With V trimmed by 2 bases and J by 8 bases, 12 bases remained unmatched. The CDR3 DNA reads as TGTGCCTGGAGTACCTGGGACTACGGAACTCAGCAGTACTTC. This codes for CAWSTWDYGTQQYF.

This chain joins TRBV6-1 and TRBJ1-1; no definite D call. Germline V gene data show CDR1 as MNHNS and CDR2 as SASEGT. The CDR3 length is 14 residues. Trimming stripped 4 bases from V and 3 bases from J, with 12 bases between. CDR3 sequence: CASSANPGHTEAFF. DNA of the CDR3: TGTGCCAGCAGTGCCAATCCTGGGCACACTGAAGCTTTCTTT.

This clone was seen a single time. The chain is built from TRBV28 and TRBJ1-1; TRBD1 matches 9 bases. The germline V gene encodes CDR1 MDHEN and CDR2 SYDVKM. There are 12 residues in the CDR3. V was clipped by 6 bases and J by 7 bases; unmatched bases: 3. As DNA, the CDR3 is TGTGCCAGCAGCCGGACAGGGGATGAAGCTTTCTTT. This codes for CASSRTGDEAFF.

The rearrangement uses TRBV4-2 and TRBJ1-1, with a weak D call TRBD1 (5 bases). In germline, CDR1 is LGHNA, CDR2 YNFKEQ. Trimming took off 2 bases at V and 0 bases at J, with 16 bases between the two ends. CDR3 size: 17 residues. For the CDR3, the DNA is TGTGCCAGCAGCCAACAACGGGGGATACGATTGAACACTGAAGCTTTCTTT. This sequence encodes CASSQQRGIRLNTEAFF.

Comment on this clone: One end of the junction varies from germline; a read error may be responsible. The chain has TRBV7-7 and TRBJ2-1; 8 positions match TRBD2. CDR3 length: 16 residues. The germline V gene encodes CDR1 SSHAT and CDR2 FNYEAQ (reference sequence). The CDR3 region has the DNA TGTGCTAGCAGCTTAGTGGTTAGCGGGGCTTACAATGAGCAGTTCTTC. It specifies CASSLVVSGAYNEQFF.

This sequence joins TRBV19 and TRBJ2-7; the D gene is possibly TRBD2 (7 bases). Trimming took off 5 bases at V and 4 bases at J, with 18 bases between the two ends. CDR3 length: 15 amino acids. CDR1 and CDR2 (germline): LNHDA, SQIVND (reference sequence). CDR3 in DNA: TGTGCCAGTAGTCTCGGGTGGGGGGGCCCGTACGAGCAGTACTTC. This codes for CASSLGWGGPYEQYF.

V is TRBV27 and J is TRBJ1-4; D remains unclear. V was cut by 6 bases and J by 7 bases, with 9 bases left in between. The CDR3 loop spans 12 amino acids. Per the germline V gene, CDR1 is MNHEY and CDR2 is SMNVEV (reference sequence). The CDR3: CASSPPGEKLFF. CDR3 coding DNA: TGTGCCAGCAGCCCTCCGGGTGAAAAACTGTTTTTT.

The rearrangement joins TRBV6-5 to TRBJ2-3; D is possibly TRBD1 (6 bases). This CDR3 has 15 amino acids. V was cut by 5 bases and J by 0 bases, with 12 bases left in between. The germline V gene has CDR1 MNHEY and CDR2 SVGAGI. The CDR3 nucleotides read TGTGCCAGCAGTACAGGGTTGAGGAGCACAGATACGCAGTATTTT. Residues: CASSTGLRSTDTQYF.

The chain links TRBV7-9 to TRBJ1-1, with D perhaps matching TRBD1 (6 bases). Between the trimmed V and J ends, which lost 2 bases and 7 bases, there was a span of 17 bases. The CDR3 runs to 15 residues. CDR1 is SEHNR, CDR2 FQNEAQ, per germline (reference sequence). CDR3 sequence (DNA): TGTGCCAGCAGCTTACAGGGCGGGGGCGGTATTGAAGCTTTCTTT. As protein: CASSLQGGGGIEAFF. Combining the CDR3 with reference TRBV7-9 and TRBJ1-1 gives the whole variable domain DTGVSQNPRHKITKRGQNVTFRCDPISEHNRLYWYRQTLGQGPEFLTYFQNEAQLEKSRLLSDRFSAERPKGSFSTLEIQRTEQGDSAMYLCASSLQGGGGIEAFFGQGTRLTVV.

The rearrangement joins TRBV7-9 to TRBJ2-3, with D hard to call. Germline loops: CDR1 SEHNR, CDR2 FQNEAQ (reference sequence). V dropped 0 bases and J dropped 4 bases, with 11 bases sitting between them. The CDR3 extends over 15 amino acids. CDR3 region: CASSLAGHWADTQYF. The DNA for the CDR3 is TGTGCCAGCAGCTTAGCTGGGCATTGGGCAGATACGCAGTATTTT.

The chain is built from TRBV6-1 and TRBJ1-1; the D gene is possibly TRBD1 (6 bases). Looked up from germline, CDR1 is MNHNS and CDR2 is SASEGT. With 2 bases removed from V and 3 bases from J, the gap between germline ends came to 16 bases. This CDR3 comprises 16 residues. In DNA, the CDR3 is TGTGCCAGCAGTGAAAACGACAGGTTCCAAGACACTGAAGCTTTCTTT. It yields the protein CASSENDRFQDTEAFF.

DNA of the CDR3: TGTGCCACCAGCGAACTTTACGGAAACACCATATATTTT. This codes for CATSELYGNTIYF. V and J are TRBV15 and TRBJ1-3, with D unclear. The CDR3 totals 13 residues. With 5 bases removed from V and 4 bases from J, the gap between germline ends came to 9 bases. CDR1 is LNHNV and CDR2 is YYDKDF in the germline V gene (reference sequence).

This clone was seen a few times. The rearrangement links TRBV14 to TRBJ2-7, with 7 bases lining up with TRBD2. Germline V gene data show CDR1 as SGHDN and CDR2 as FVKESK. V trimming: 2 bases; J trimming: 2 bases; junction bases outside the gene matches: 3. This CDR3 spans 14 amino acids. The CDR3 DNA reads TGTGCCAGCAGCCAACGCGGGAGCCCCTACGAGCAGTACTTC. Encoded protein: CASSQRGSPYEQYF.

The gene calls are TRBV19 and TRBJ1-2; no clear D. The CDR3 is 17 amino acids. Germline V gene data show CDR1 as LNHDA and CDR2 as SQIVND (reference sequence). V lost 0 bases and J 5 bases, leaving 19 bases between the germline ends. CDR3 sequence: CASSIDFWRDMRYGYTF. In nucleotides, the CDR3 is TGTGCCAGTAGTATAGATTTCTGGAGGGATATGCGGTATGGCTACACCTTC.

V is TRBV18 and J is TRBJ1-2; the D gene is possibly TRBD1 (6 bases). Germline V gives CDR1 KGHSH, CDR2 LQKENI. V was pared by 0 bases and J by 8 bases, with 13 bases between. The length of the CDR3 is 14 residues. The CDR3 DNA reads as TGTGCCAGCTCACCACCGGGGGGGCTTAAGGGCTACACCTTC. Amino acid sequence: CASSPPGGLKGYTF.

The chain has TRBV9 and TRBJ1-4, with TRBD1 matching over 10 bases. The germline V gene encodes CDR1 SGDLS and CDR2 YYNGEE. This CDR3 has 15 amino acids. Germline trimming cut 4 bases from V and 7 bases from J; bases unmatched to any gene: 7. The CDR3 region has the DNA TGTGCCAGCAGCTCGAGACAGGGGGCGGCTGAAAAACTGTTTTTT. Translation: CASSSRQGAAEKLFF. Together with reference TRBV9 and TRBJ1-4, the CDR3 gives the full variable domain: DSGVTQTPKHLITATGQRVTLRCSPRSGDLSVYWYQQSLDQGLQFLIQYYNGEERAKGNILERFSAQQFPDLHSELNLSSLELGDSALYFCASSSRQGAAEKLFFGSGTQLSVL.

This chain links TRBV15 with TRBJ1-3; 7 nucleotides agree with TRBD1. From germline, CDR1 is LNHNV and CDR2 YYDKDF (reference sequence). After removal of 1 base from V and 4 bases from J, the junction contained 10 bases not matched to a gene. The CDR3 sequence is 17 residues long. The chain's CDR3 is CATSRGSEGAVGNTIYF. CDR3 nucleotides: TGTGCCACCAGCAGAGGTTCGGAGGGGGCGGTAGGAAACACCATATATTTT.

A note on this clone: Other DNA sequences in the sample encode the same CDR3. The V call is TRBV5-1, the J call TRBJ2-7; D gene unclear. CDR1 is SGHRS and CDR2 is YFSETQ in the germline V gene. V was clipped by 0 bases and J by 3 bases, with 7 bases between them. This CDR3 contains 13 residues. CDR3 DNA sequence: TGCGCCAGCAGCTTGGCACCAGGCTACGAGCAGTACTTC. Protein: CASSLAPGYEQYF.

V gene TRBV2 combines with J gene TRBJ2-5; D remains unclear. Germline lookup yields CDR1 SNHLY and CDR2 FYNNEI. The V end lost 5 bases, the J end lost 4 bases, and 8 bases lay between the germline ends. The length of the CDR3 is 12 residues. The DNA for the CDR3 is TGTGCCAGCAGTATCCTAGGAGAGACCCAGTACTTC. It encodes CASSILGETQYF.

The V and J genes are TRBV10-3 and TRBJ2-3; D is possibly TRBD2 (6 bases). Germline assignment: CDR1 ENHRY and CDR2 SYGVKD. The CDR3 runs 13 residues. With 8 bases removed from V and 3 bases from J, the gap between germline ends came to 12 bases. The CDR3 here is CAISLGGTDTQYF. The DNA of the CDR3 is TGTGCCATCTCCCTTGGGGGGACAGATACGCAGTATTTT.